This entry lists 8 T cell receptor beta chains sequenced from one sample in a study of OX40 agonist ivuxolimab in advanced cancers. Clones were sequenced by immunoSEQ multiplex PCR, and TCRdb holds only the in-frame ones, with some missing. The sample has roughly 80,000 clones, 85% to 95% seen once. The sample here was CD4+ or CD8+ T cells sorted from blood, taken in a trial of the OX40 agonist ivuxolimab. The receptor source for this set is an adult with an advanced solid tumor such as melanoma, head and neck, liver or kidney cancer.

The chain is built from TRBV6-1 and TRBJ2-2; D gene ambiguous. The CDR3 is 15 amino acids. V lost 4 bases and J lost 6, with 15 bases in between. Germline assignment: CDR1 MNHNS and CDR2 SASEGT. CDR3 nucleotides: TGTGCCAGCAGTGGGAGCCTCGGCAGCGCCGGGGAGCTGTTTTTT. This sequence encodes CASSGSLGSAGELFF.

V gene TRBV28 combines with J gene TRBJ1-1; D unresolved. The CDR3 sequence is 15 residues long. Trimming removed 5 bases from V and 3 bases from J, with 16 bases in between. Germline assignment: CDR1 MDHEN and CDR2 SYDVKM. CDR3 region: CASSLPGGEDTEAFF. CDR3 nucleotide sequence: TGTGCCAGCAGTCTCCCGGGTGGGGAGGACACTGAAGCTTTCTTT.

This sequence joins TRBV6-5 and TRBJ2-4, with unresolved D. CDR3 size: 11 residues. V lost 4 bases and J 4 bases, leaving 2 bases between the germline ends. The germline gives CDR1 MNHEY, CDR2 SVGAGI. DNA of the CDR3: TGTGCCAGCAGTTCGAAAAACATTCAGTACTTC. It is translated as CASSSKNIQYF.

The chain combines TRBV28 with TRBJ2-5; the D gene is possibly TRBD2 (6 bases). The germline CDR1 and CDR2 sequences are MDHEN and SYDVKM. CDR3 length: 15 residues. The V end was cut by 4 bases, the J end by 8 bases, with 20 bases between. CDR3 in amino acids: CASSYLFRQGGTQYF. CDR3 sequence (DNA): TGTGCCAGCAGTTATTTATTTCGGCAGGGAGGCACCCAGTACTTC.

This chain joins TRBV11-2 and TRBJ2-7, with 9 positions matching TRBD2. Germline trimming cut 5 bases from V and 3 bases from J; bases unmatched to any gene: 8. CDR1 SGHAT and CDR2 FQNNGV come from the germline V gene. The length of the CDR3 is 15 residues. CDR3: CASSPGLAGNYEQYF. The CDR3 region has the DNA TGTGCCAGCAGCCCCGGCCTAGCGGGGAACTACGAGCAGTACTTC.

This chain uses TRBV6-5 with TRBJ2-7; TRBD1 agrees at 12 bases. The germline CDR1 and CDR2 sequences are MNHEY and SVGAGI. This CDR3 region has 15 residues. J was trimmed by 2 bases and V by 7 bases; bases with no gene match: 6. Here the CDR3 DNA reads TGTGCCAGCAAACCAAGGGACAGGGGGCCCTACGAGCAGTACTTC. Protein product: CASKPRDRGPYEQYF.

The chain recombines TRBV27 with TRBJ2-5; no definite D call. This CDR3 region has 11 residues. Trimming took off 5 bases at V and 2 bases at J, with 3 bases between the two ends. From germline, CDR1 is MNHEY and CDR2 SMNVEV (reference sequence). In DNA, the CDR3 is TGTGCCAGCAGTCCTCAAGAGACCCAGTACTTC. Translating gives CASSPQETQYF.

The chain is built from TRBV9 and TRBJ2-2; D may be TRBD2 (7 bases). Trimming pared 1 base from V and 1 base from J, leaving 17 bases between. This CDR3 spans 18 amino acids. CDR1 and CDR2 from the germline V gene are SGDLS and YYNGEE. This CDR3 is CASSVSLGGPLNTGELFF. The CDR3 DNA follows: TGTGCCAGCAGCGTATCCCTGGGGGGGCCCCTGAACACCGGGGAGCTGTTTTTT.